These 29 T cell receptor beta chains were sequenced from one sample in a study of radiotherapy plus CTLA-4 blockade in lung cancer. Assay: immunoSEQ multiplex PCR; the TCRdb copy retains only in-frame clones and omits some. The table shows 60,000 to 65,000 clones, with 77% occurring only once. This material consisted of peripheral blood, taken from a patient treated with radiotherapy plus ipilimumab. Every receptor here comes from a human donor with non-small cell lung cancer who had a complete response to radiotherapy plus ipilimumab.

The genes are TRBV21-1 and TRBJ2-7. TRBV21-1 is a listed pseudogene. The CDR3 loop spans 17 amino acids. The DNA of the CDR3 is TGTGCCAGCAGCAAAGGTATCAAGCCAGGGAGCTCCTACGAGCAGTACTTC. Protein: CASSKGIKPGSSYEQYF.

CDR3 protein: CASSRQGGAGELFF. Here the CDR3 DNA reads TGTGCCAGCAGTCGACAGGGTGGGGCGGGGGAGCTGTTTTTT. V gene TRBV7-2 combines with J gene TRBJ2-2; 7 bases are a match to TRBD1. V shed 6 bases, J shed 8 bases, and the junction held 9 bases outside the gene matches. Germline loops: CDR1 SGHTA, CDR2 FQGNSA. CDR3 length equals 14 residues.

The chain uses TRBV5-6 and TRBJ2-3; D possibly matches TRBD1 or TRBD2 (5 bases each). CDR1 is SGHDT and CDR2 is YYEEEE in the germline V gene. CDR3 length: 15 residues. Trimming cost V 3 bases and J 2 bases, with 13 bases left between them. CDR3 coding DNA: TGTGCCAGCAGCTCCCCCCCCGGGACCACAGATACGCAGTATTTT. Translation: CASSSPPGTTDTQYF.

The genes are TRBV2 and TRBJ2-7; D perhaps matches TRBD1 (6 bases). The CDR3 spans 12 residues. Between the trimmed V and J ends, which lost 4 bases and 12 bases, there was a span of 16 bases. Looked up from germline, CDR1 is SNHLY and CDR2 is FYNNEI. This CDR3 is CASSGDTGMGYV. In DNA, the CDR3 is TGTGCCAGCAGTGGGGACACAGGGATGGGGTACGTC.

The J gene is TRBJ1-3, the V gene TRBV7-2, with unresolved D. The CDR3 length is 16 residues. The V gene's germline CDR1 is SGHTA and CDR2 FQGNSA. V was trimmed by 2 bases and J by 4 bases, leaving 15 bases between them. The CDR3 DNA reads TGTGCCAGCAGCTTAAGGGCCGGATCGTACGGAAACACCATATATTTT. The encoded protein is CASSLRAGSYGNTIYF.

The count of this clone is one. J is TRBJ1-5 and V is TRBV28; unclear D gene. CDR3 length equals 15 residues. Trimming pared 3 bases from V and 4 bases from J, leaving 13 bases between. CDR1 and CDR2 from the germline V gene are MDHEN and SYDVKM. The CDR3 sequence is CASSFRSRPNQPQHF. DNA of the CDR3: TGTGCCAGCAGTTTTCGTAGCAGGCCAAATCAGCCCCAGCATTTT.

The CDR3 bases are TGTGCCAGCAGTGCCCCCACTAGCGGGGGGGCCAGTGGAGATACGCAGTATTTT. Translating it yields CASSAPTSGGASGDTQYF. V and J are TRBV6-1 and TRBJ2-3, with TRBD2 identical over 13 bases. Trimming removed 4 bases from V and 5 bases from J; junction bases left unmatched: 12. CDR3 length: 18 residues. CDR1 MNHNS and CDR2 SASEGT come from the germline V gene.

The chain combines TRBV7-6 with TRBJ2-2; 14 nucleotides align to TRBD2. V gave up 7 bases and J gave up 8 bases; unmatched junction bases: 3. This CDR3 comprises 14 residues. Germline loops: CDR1 SGHVS, CDR2 FNYEAQ. CDR3 sequence (DNA): TGTGCCAGCAAGGGACTAGCGGGAGCTGGGGAGCTGTTTTTT. Its protein is CASKGLAGAGELFF.

Only one count was recorded for this clone. The same CDR3 can be traced to other DNA sequences in this sample. V and J are TRBV7-2 and TRBJ1-3; D gene ambiguous. This CDR3 has 15 residues. The ends were cut back, 4 bases at V and 0 bases at J, with 10 bases in the middle. The germline CDR1 and CDR2 sequences are SGHTA and FQGNSA. CDR3 in DNA: TGTGCCAGCAGCTCAGGACGGAGCTCTGGAAACACCATATATTTT. It codes for CASSSGRSSGNTIYF.

V gene TRBV5-6 combines with J gene TRBJ1-1, with 7 bases fitting TRBD1. The length of the CDR3 is 12 residues. Losses at the gene ends were 4 bases for V and 9 bases for J; bases not matched to a gene: 6. Germline V CDR1 and CDR2: SGHDT, YYEEEE. CDR3 nucleotide sequence: TGTGCCAGCAGCCGCGGACAGGAGAAAGCTTTCTTT. This codes for CASSRGQEKAFF.

This chain uses TRBV6-1 with TRBJ1-3; 7 bases map to TRBD1. Germline loops: CDR1 MNHNS, CDR2 SASEGT. V dropped 6 bases and J dropped 3; count of bases not matched to a gene: 5. This CDR3 spans 14 amino acids. The CDR3 DNA reads as TGTGCCAGCAGGCAGGGGGGGTTTGGAAACACCATATATTTT. This gives the protein CASRQGGFGNTIYF.

The V and J genes are TRBV2 and TRBJ1-5; the match to TRBD1 covers 8 bases. The CDR3 sequence is 14 residues long. CDR1 is SNHLY and CDR2 is FYNNEI in the germline V gene. J gave up 0 bases and V 9 bases, and 4 bases lay outside the gene matches. This CDR3 is CASGTGASNQPQHF. CDR3 coding DNA: TGTGCCAGTGGGACAGGCGCTAGCAATCAGCCCCAGCATTTT.

CDR3 in DNA: TGCAGCGTGCAGGGGCTAGCGGAGAACGCGAACACCGGGGAGCTGTTTTTT. This codes for CSVQGLAENANTGELFF. The chain has TRBV29-1 and TRBJ2-2, with D maybe TRBD2 (7 bases). CDR3 size: 17 residues. Germline V gives CDR1 SQVTM, CDR2 ANQGSEA. With 6 bases removed from V and 0 bases from J, the gap between germline ends came to 20 bases.

The rearrangement links TRBV18 to TRBJ1-1, with 7 bases that match TRBD1. The CDR3 has 16 amino acids. V shed 0 bases and J 4 bases; nucleotides not matched to a gene: 8. Germline V lookup: CDR1 KGHSH, CDR2 LQKENI. The CDR3 loop is CASSPPKGTAGTEAFF. The CDR3 nucleotides are TGTGCCAGCTCACCACCGAAGGGGACAGCCGGCACTGAAGCTTTCTTT. Full variable domain (missing parts from reference TRBV18 and TRBJ1-1): NAGVMQNPRHLVRRRGQEARLRCSPMKGHSHVYWYRQLPEEGLKFMVYLQKENIIDESGMPKERFSAEFPKEGPSILRIQQVVRGDSAAYFCASSPPKGTAGTEAFFGQGTRLTVV.

The genes are TRBV25-1 and TRBJ2-2; D is unclear. V lost 1 base, J lost 7 bases, and 19 bases lay in between. CDR1 and CDR2 from the germline V gene are MGHDK and SYGVNS. The CDR3 is 17 amino acids. The CDR3 DNA sequence: TGTGCCAGCAGTGAATCTAAGAGAACCCTTAACGACGGGGAGCTGTTTTTT. Its protein is CASSESKRTLNDGELFF.

The V call is TRBV30, the J call TRBJ1-2; 8 bases agree with TRBD1. The CDR3 runs to 15 residues. Germline V gene sequence: CDR1 GTSNPN, CDR2 SVGIG (reference sequence). The CDR3, as DNA: TGTGCATGGGGATCCAAGACAGGGGCGTCCTATGGCTACACCTTC. Protein product: CAWGSKTGASYGYTF.

CDR3 sequence reads: CASSPHMNTEAFF. CDR3 DNA: TGTGCCAGCAGCCCACATATGAACACTGAAGCTTTCTTT. V usage is TRBV7-9 and J usage is TRBJ1-1; D call uncertain. Trimming took off 5 bases at V and 0 bases at J, with 7 bases between the two ends. Germline lookup yields CDR1 SEHNR and CDR2 FQNEAQ (reference sequence). The CDR3 sequence is 13 residues long.

The gene calls are TRBV30 and TRBJ1-4; TRBD1 aligns across 9 bases. The germline gives CDR1 GTSNPN, CDR2 SVGIG (reference sequence). With 4 bases clipped from V and 2 bases from J, the junction kept 5 bases outside the gene matches. The CDR3 sequence is 15 residues long. This CDR3 is CAWTTGGFTNEKLFF. CDR3 bases: TGTGCCTGGACCACAGGGGGCTTTACTAATGAAAAACTGTTTTTT.

This chain uses TRBV4-1 with TRBJ2-3; 9 nucleotides match TRBD2. There are 17 residues in the CDR3. J gave up 1 base and V 1 base, and 6 bases lay outside the gene matches. Per germline, CDR1 MGHRA and CDR2 YSYEKL. The CDR3 DNA reads TGCGCCAGCAGCCAAGGAGCTGGCGGGGGGGGCACAGATACGCAGTATTTT. Protein product: CASSQGAGGGGTDTQYF.

This rearrangement joins TRBV7-9 to TRBJ2-1; D is unresolved. The CDR3 sequence is 14 residues long. In germline, CDR1 is SEHNR, CDR2 FQNEAQ (reference sequence). Trimming removed 1 base at V and 11 bases at J, with 15 bases between. In DNA form, the CDR3 reads TGTGCCAGCAGCTTAGAAGGTTTACAGACAAAGCAGTTCTTC. Amino acid sequence: CASSLEGLQTKQFF.

CDR3 residues: CASSHLAGGFTDTQYF. The CDR3 nucleotides read TGTGCCAGCAGCCACCTAGCGGGGGGGTTCACAGATACGCAGTATTTT. This chain links TRBV7-2 with TRBJ2-3; 12 bases are a match to TRBD2. Germline-derived CDR1 and CDR2 are SGHTA and FQGNSA. This CDR3 spans 16 amino acids. V was pared by 5 bases and J by 2 bases, with 5 bases of the junction left unmatched.

This clone appeared a single time. The gene calls are TRBV27 and TRBJ2-1; 7 bases align to TRBD1. The CDR3 is made up of 14 amino acids. J gave up 5 bases and V 7 bases, and 8 bases lay outside the gene matches. Germline V CDR1 and CDR2: MNHEY, SMNVEV (reference sequence). In nucleotides, the CDR3 is TGTGCCAGCACCTCCCAGACAGGGAACAATGAGCAGTTCTTC. Amino acid sequence: CASTSQTGNNEQFF.

The rearrangement links TRBV12-2 to TRBJ2-7. TRBV12-2 is a pseudogene segment. CDR3 length: 15 residues. CDR3 sequence: CASRLRVESSYEQYF. CDR3 nucleotides: TGTGCAAGTCGCTTAAGGGTGGAAAGCTCCTACGAGCAGTACTTC.

The chain has TRBV7-9 and TRBJ1-2; possibly TRBD1 for D (5 bases). Per germline, CDR1 SEHNR and CDR2 FQNEAQ (reference sequence). This CDR3 spans 15 amino acids. Trimming took 1 base from V and 5 from J, leaving 14 bases between them. The CDR3 DNA is TGTGCCAGCAGCTTAGTTGGTTCAGGGAAGTATGGCTACACCTTC. This gives the protein CASSLVGSGKYGYTF.

This clone was counted only a few times. The chain employs TRBV5-6 and TRBJ2-5; TRBD2 aligns across 11 bases. Per the germline V gene, CDR1 is SGHDT and CDR2 is YYEEEE. This CDR3 is built from 16 residues. Losses at the gene ends were 4 bases for V and 2 bases for J; bases not matched to a gene: 7. The CDR3 loop reads CASSDWTSGSQETQYF. DNA of the CDR3: TGTGCCAGCAGCGACTGGACTAGCGGGTCTCAAGAGACCCAGTACTTC.

The chain is built from TRBV7-9 and TRBJ1-2; no clear D gene. This CDR3 is built from 14 residues. Germline CDR1 SEHNR, CDR2 FQNEAQ (reference sequence). The V end was cut by 5 bases, the J end by 0 bases, with 10 bases between. This CDR3 reads CASSPSGSNYGYTF. In DNA, the CDR3 is TGTGCCAGCAGCCCCTCCGGGTCTAACTATGGCTACACCTTC.

The chain joins TRBV5-5 to TRBJ1-5; D unclear. Trimming removed 1 base at V and 3 bases at J, with 2 bases between. The CDR3 covers 12 residues. Per germline, CDR1 SGHKS and CDR2 YYEKEE (reference sequence). CDR3: CASSLINQPQHF. The CDR3 region has the DNA TGTGCCAGCAGCTTGATCAATCAGCCCCAGCATTTT.

The rearrangement links TRBV7-6 to TRBJ2-7; 10 bases are shared with TRBD2. CDR1 and CDR2 from the germline V gene are SGHVS and FNYEAQ. V dropped 1 base and J dropped 3; count of bases not matched to a gene: 3. The CDR3 has 15 residues. CDR3 in amino acids: CASSLEAGGYYEQYV. In nucleotides, the CDR3 is TGTGCCAGCAGCTTAGAAGCGGGAGGGTACTACGAGCAGTACGTC.

This clone was observed a handful of times. This chain links TRBV4-1 with TRBJ2-1, with D perhaps TRBD2 (7 bases). The CDR3 loop spans 15 amino acids. Germline CDR1 and CDR2: MGHRA and YSYEKL. Trimming left V 4 bases short and J 9 bases short, with 19 bases between. Here the CDR3 DNA reads TGCGCCAGCAGCCCAGCCCTGGGGGGGGCCCGTGAGCAGTTCTTC. This gives the protein CASSPALGGAREQFF.